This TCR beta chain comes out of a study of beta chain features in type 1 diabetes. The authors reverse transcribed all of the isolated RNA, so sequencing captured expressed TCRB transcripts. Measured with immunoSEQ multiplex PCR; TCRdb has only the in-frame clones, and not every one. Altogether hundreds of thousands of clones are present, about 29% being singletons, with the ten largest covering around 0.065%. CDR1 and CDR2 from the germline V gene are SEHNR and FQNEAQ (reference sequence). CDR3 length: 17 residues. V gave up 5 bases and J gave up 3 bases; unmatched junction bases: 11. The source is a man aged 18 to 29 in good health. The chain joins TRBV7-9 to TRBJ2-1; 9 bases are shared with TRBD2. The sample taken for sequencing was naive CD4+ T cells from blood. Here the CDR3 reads CASSPGGHSGSYNEQFF. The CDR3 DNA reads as TGTGCCAGCAGCCCAGGGGGTCATAGCGGGAGCTACAATGAGCAGTTCTTC.